A selection of T cell receptor beta chains follows, all from one sample in a study of blood T cell repertoires in COVID-19. TCRdb keeps only in-frame clones here, not all; method: immunoSEQ multiplex PCR. In the table there are over 100,000 clones, 70% to 90% of which are singletons. The material sequenced was peripheral blood. All receptors derive from a man in his forties or fifties with acute or convalescent COVID-19. The conserved cysteine and the conserved F or W are not part of the CDR3 here.

>TRBJ2-5|TRBV3-1/TRBV3-2
ASSHPLETQY
>TRBJ2-1|TRBV28
ASTERGPYNEQF
>TRBJ2-1|TRBV5-1
ASSLALLGGYNEQF
>TRBJ2-7|TRBV18
ASSRSGAYEQY
>TRBJ1-5|TRBV28
ASSRASGGYQPQH
>TRBJ1-5|TRBV29-1
SVAGTGGNQPQH
>TRBJ1-2|TRBV6-1
ASSENSGGYGYT
>TRBJ1-3|TRBV19
ASSISTGNTIY
>TRBJ1-1|TRBV6-6
ASEQGGSTEAF
>TRBJ1-5|TRBV23-1
ASNLRGNQPQH
>TRBJ2-1|TRBV7-9
ASSLGKGTSGAGEQF
>TRBJ1-2|TRBV5-5
ASSLRGQNFYGYT
>TRBJ2-5|TRBV7-2
ASRDRVETQY
>TRBJ1-1|TRBV5-1
ASSLLSGGSDTEAF
>TRBJ1-6|TRBV2
ASSEFWSVGNSPLH
>TRBJ2-5|TRBV19
ATDPGTNQETQY
>TRBJ1-1|TRBV3-1/TRBV3-2
ASSPRGGVEAF
>TRBJ2-3|TRBV28
ASITSGGAGGTDTQY
>TRBJ1-2|TRBV9
ASSVGTGGYT
>TRBJ1-1|TRBV6-6
ASSYGGDFMNTEAF
>TRBJ1-4|TRBV18
ASSPGAATNEKLF
>TRBJ2-1|TRBV4-1
ASSAPNYNEQF
>TRBJ2-1|TRBV29-1
SAPDNNNEQF
>TRBJ2-1|TRBV19
ASRSSTSSYNEQF
>TRBJ1-1|TRBV7-3
ASSLSGAINTEAF
>TRBJ1-5|TRBV2
ASREDSNQPQH
>TRBJ1-1|TRBV18
ASSPPSDRTEAF
>TRBJ1-4|TRBV5-6
ASSVRAGWNEKLF
>TRBJ1-2|TRBV30
AWLGDTGVVGGYT
>TRBJ1-5|TRBV7-9
ASSPKGTVDQPQH
>TRBJ1-1|TRBV28
AIARVIAF
>TRBJ1-1|TRBV18
ASSPTSGRVNTEAF
>TRBJ2-3|TRBV19
ASQPRDSALAGVRDTQY
>TRBJ2-7|TRBV7-9
ASSLVGASGLYEQY
>TRBJ1-5|TRBV28
ASVSQAGYSNQPQH
>TRBJ2-1|TRBV19
ASSIQGTVGEQF
>TRBJ1-2|TRBV5-1
ASSPDTHYGYT
>TRBJ1-2|TRBV20-1
SASQESRTYGYT
>TRBJ2-7|TRBV7-8
ASSRDRLSYEQY
>TRBJ2-6|TRBV3-1/TRBV3-2
ASTSSGANVLT
>TRBJ2-1|TRBV5-1
ASSHRGVSSYNEQF
>TRBJ1-1|TRBV27
ASSLQGGVTEAF
>TRBJ2-5|TRBV18
ASSQSTETQY